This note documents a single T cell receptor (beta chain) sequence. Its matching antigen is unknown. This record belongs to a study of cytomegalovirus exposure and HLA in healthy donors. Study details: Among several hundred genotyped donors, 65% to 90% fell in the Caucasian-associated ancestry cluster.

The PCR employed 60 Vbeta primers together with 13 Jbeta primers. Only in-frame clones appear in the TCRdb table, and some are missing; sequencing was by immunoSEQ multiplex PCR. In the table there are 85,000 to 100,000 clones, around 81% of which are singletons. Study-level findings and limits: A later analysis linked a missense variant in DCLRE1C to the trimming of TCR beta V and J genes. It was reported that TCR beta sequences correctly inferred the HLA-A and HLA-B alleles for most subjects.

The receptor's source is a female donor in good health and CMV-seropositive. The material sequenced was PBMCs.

CDR3 bases: TGTGCCAGCAGTTCTGGGCCCGATGGCGTGAACACTGAAGCTTTCTTT. The encoded protein is CASSSGPDGVNTEAFF. The J gene is TRBJ1-1, the V gene TRBV6-5; D remains unclear. Germline V gene sequence: CDR1 MNHEY, CDR2 SVGAGI. Trimming pared 4 bases from V and 0 bases from J, leaving 15 bases between. The CDR3 consists of 16 residues.